Shown below are 12 T cell receptor beta chains from a single sample sequenced in a study of blood T cell repertoires in COVID-19. Repertoires were generated with immunoSEQ multiplex PCR, while TCRdb's copy carries only in-frame clones and drops some. The repertoire consists of 65,000 to 75,000 clones, with approximately 83% occurring once and the leading ten covering less than 45%. Sequencing was done on a sample of peripheral blood. The receptors originated from an elderly man with acute or convalescent COVID-19.

This chain uses TRBV12-3 or TRBV12-4 with TRBJ1-5; the match to TRBD1 covers 7 bases. Germline trimming cut 5 bases from V and 8 bases from J; bases unmatched to any gene: 6. This CDR3 is 13 amino acids long. DNA of the CDR3: TGTGCCAGCAGTCCGGGACAGTCTGAGCCCCAGCATTTT. Encoded protein: CASSPGQSEPQHF.

The chain employs TRBV7-8 and TRBJ2-2; no firm D call. CDR1 is SGHVS and CDR2 is FQNEAQ in the germline V gene. Between the trimmed V and J ends, which lost 2 bases and 4 bases, there was a span of 11 bases. The length of the CDR3 is 15 residues. CDR3 in DNA: TGTGCCAGCAGCTTACGGCAGTCGGGCACCGGGGAGCTGTTTTTT. It yields the protein CASSLRQSGTGELFF.

The V and J genes are TRBV27 and TRBJ1-5; D might be TRBD1 (5 bases). Germline CDR1 reads MNHEY; CDR2 reads SMNVEV (reference sequence). Trimming removed 4 bases at V and 7 bases at J, with 11 bases between. The CDR3 contains 13 residues. The CDR3 DNA sequence: TGTGCCAGCAGTTGGGGGGTGCGACAGCCCCAGCATTTT. Translation: CASSWGVRQPQHF.

The chain recombines TRBV3-1 (or the pseudogene TRBV3-2) with TRBJ1-5; 7 nucleotides agree with TRBD1. CDR1 is LGHDT, CDR2 YNNKEL, per germline (reference sequence). The CDR3 runs to 15 residues. The junction had 4 bases not matched to a gene; V was cut back by 4 bases and J by 1 base. Here the CDR3 reads CASSRDRASNQPQHF. The CDR3, as DNA: TGTGCCAGCAGCCGCGACAGGGCGAGCAATCAGCCCCAGCATTTT.

The chain links TRBV4-3 to TRBJ2-3; TRBD2 matches 10 bases. The CDR3 is 17 residues long. In germline, CDR1 is LGHNA, CDR2 YSLEER. V shed 3 bases, J shed 2 bases, and the junction held 8 bases outside the gene matches. CDR3 coding DNA: TGCGCCAGCAGCCAGGACGCTAGCGGGGGCTACACAGATACGCAGTATTTT. It yields the protein CASSQDASGGYTDTQYF.

This chain joins TRBV3-1 (or the pseudogene TRBV3-2) and TRBJ1-5; D may be TRBD1 (6 bases). The length of the CDR3 is 16 residues. Trimming removed 1 base at V and 2 bases at J, with 12 bases between. Germline V gene data show CDR1 as LGHDT and CDR2 as YNNKEL (reference sequence). CDR3 amino acids: CASSQGQSGGNQPQHF. CDR3 nucleotides: TGTGCCAGCAGCCAAGGACAGTCAGGGGGCAATCAGCCCCAGCATTTT.

The chain is built from TRBV6-2 or TRBV6-3 and TRBJ2-1; TRBD2 agrees at 10 bases. This CDR3 has 15 amino acids. Germline CDR1 is MNHEY and CDR2 is SVGEGT. V gave up 4 bases and J gave up 12 bases; unmatched junction bases: 12. This CDR3 reads CASSSPLAGGVRQFF. CDR3 nucleotide sequence: TGTGCCAGCAGTTCACCCTTAGCGGGGGGTGTAAGGCAGTTCTTC.

The V call is TRBV25-1, the J call TRBJ2-4; 7 nucleotides line up with TRBD1. CDR3 length equals 16 residues. The germline V gene encodes CDR1 MGHDK and CDR2 SYGVNS. Trimming cost V 0 bases and J 3 bases; bases outside gene matches: 5. The CDR3 coding sequence is TGTGCCAGCAGTGAATACGACAGGGATGGCAAAAACATTCAGTACTTC. This codes for CASSEYDRDGKNIQYF.

The CDR3, as DNA: TGTGCCAGCAGCCTAGATGGGACAGGAAACACTGAAGCTTTCTTT. Amino acid sequence: CASSLDGTGNTEAFF. The genes are TRBV7-2 and TRBJ1-1, with TRBD1 matching 8 bases. The V gene's germline CDR1 is SGHTA and CDR2 FQGNSA. There are 15 residues in the CDR3. Trimming at V came to 5 bases and at J to 2 bases, leaving 7 bases not matched to a gene.

V and J are TRBV7-9 and TRBJ2-7, with D possibly being TRBD1 (6 bases). The CDR3 consists of 15 residues. V was trimmed by 2 bases and J by 3 bases, leaving 14 bases between them. Germline CDR1 reads SEHNR; CDR2 reads FQNEAQ (reference sequence). CDR3 nucleotides: TGTGCCAGCAGCTTAATGGGGGCGAGTAGCTACGAGCAGTACTTC. Its translation: CASSLMGASSYEQYF.

The chain uses TRBV19 and TRBJ1-5, with 8 bases that match TRBD1. V lost 6 bases and J lost 0; bases outside the gene matches: 1. CDR3 size: 14 residues. Germline V gene sequence: CDR1 LNHDA, CDR2 SQIVND (reference sequence). The CDR3 sequence: CASSRGLSNQPQHF. CDR3 DNA: TGTGCCAGTAGCAGGGGGCTTAGCAATCAGCCCCAGCATTTT.

The chain has TRBV19 and TRBJ1-1; D is perhaps TRBD1 (5 bases). V lost 3 bases and J lost 3, with 11 bases in between. This CDR3 spans 14 amino acids. The germline V gene encodes CDR1 LNHDA and CDR2 SQIVND (reference sequence). CDR3 nucleotides: TGTGCCAGTAGTATTAGGTTAGGGGACACTGAAGCTTTCTTT. Its protein product is CASSIRLGDTEAFF.